The 28 T cell receptor beta chains in this list originate from one sample, sequenced in a study of T cells after yellow fever vaccination. TCRdb redid the calling of the 5' RACE reads with MiXCR, one entry per CDR3 protein. The table includes fewer than 350,000 distinct CDR3 sequences, around 4.3% detected once. The sequencing used PBMCs, collected 15 days after the yellow fever booster vaccination. The source is a man aged 18 to 35 who received the YFV17D yellow fever vaccine.

The sample holds many counts of this clonotype. The gene calls are TRBV11-2 and TRBJ2-3, with D possibly matching TRBD2 (6 bases). The CDR3 is made up of 16 amino acids. Trimming left V 1 base short and J 6 bases short, with 17 bases between. Germline-derived CDR1 and CDR2 are SGHAT and FQNNGV. CDR3 sequence (DNA): TGTGCCAGCAGCTTAGGTGGACTACGAGTCACTGATACGCAGTATTTT. This encodes CASSLGGLRVTDTQYF. Combining the CDR3 with reference TRBV11-2 and TRBJ2-3 gives the whole variable domain EAGVAQSPRYKIIEKRQSVAFWCNPISGHATLYWYQQILGQGPKLLIQFQNNGVVDDSQLPKDRFSAERLKGVDSTLKIQPAKLEDSAVYLCASSLGGLRVTDTQYFGPGTRLTVL.

This clonotype showed up just once. At one boundary the junction diverges from the germline segment, which might be a read error. The chain combines TRBV29-1 with TRBJ1-2; TRBD1 might be the D (5 bases). Per germline, CDR1 SQVTM and CDR2 ANQGSEA. The CDR3 length is 13 residues. In nucleotides, the CDR3 is TGCTGCGTTGCCGGGACGGAGTACGTTGACTACACCTTC. Its translation: CCVAGTEYVDYTF.

This clonotype was recorded a few times. The chain joins TRBV30 to TRBJ2-7; 7 bases align to TRBD1. V lost 2 bases to trimming and J lost 6 bases; unmatched junction nucleotides: 7. Germline CDR1 is GTSNPN and CDR2 is SVGIG (reference sequence). The CDR3 spans 13 residues. CDR3 sequence reads: CAWSFLGGAEQYF. DNA of the CDR3: TGTGCCTGGAGTTTTTTAGGGGGCGCCGAGCAGTACTTC.

This clonotype appeared many times. J is TRBJ1-1 and V is TRBV29-1; the D is unclear. Germline CDR1 reads SQVTM; CDR2 reads ANQGSEA. V was pared by 7 bases and J by 0 bases, with 12 bases between. There are 13 residues in the CDR3. CDR3 loop: CSALTGMNTEAFF. The DNA of the CDR3 is TGCAGCGCTCTCACCGGCATGAACACTGAAGCTTTCTTT.

Ten or more counts support this clonotype. This chain connects TRBV10-2 to TRBJ2-1; TRBD2 agrees at 12 bases. V lost 2 bases and J lost 4; bases outside the gene matches: 9. Germline lookup yields CDR1 WSHSY and CDR2 SAAADI. The length of the CDR3 is 18 residues. The CDR3 here is CASSERLAGASSYNEQFF. CDR3 bases: TGCGCCAGCAGTGAGCGACTAGCGGGGGCCTCCTCGTACAATGAGCAGTTCTTC.

The V and J genes are TRBV18 and TRBJ2-1; 7 bases fit TRBD2. V was pared by 3 bases and J by 7 bases, with 12 bases of the junction left unmatched. Germline V gene data show CDR1 as KGHSH and CDR2 as LQKENI. The CDR3 loop spans 16 amino acids. The CDR3 reads CASSPSMSSGINEQFF. CDR3 sequence (DNA): TGTGCCAGCTCACCCTCAATGTCTAGCGGAATTAATGAGCAGTTCTTC. Drawing the rest from reference TRBV18 and TRBJ2-1, the complete variable domain is NAGVMQNPRHLVRRRGQEARLRCSPMKGHSHVYWYRQLPEEGLKFMVYLQKENIIDESGMPKERFSAEFPKEGPSILRIQQVVRGDSAAYFCASSPSMSSGINEQFFGPGTRLTVL.

This clonotype was observed at least ten times. The chain recombines TRBV19 with TRBJ1-5; 7 positions agree with TRBD1. With V trimmed by 6 bases and J by 5 bases, 7 bases remained unmatched. CDR1 is LNHDA and CDR2 is SQIVND in the germline V gene (reference sequence). The CDR3 is made up of 14 amino acids. In DNA, the CDR3 is TGTGCCAGTAGAAGGACAGGCGGCGATCAGCCCCAGCATTTT. Its translation: CASRRTGGDQPQHF.

This clonotype was counted a few times. The chain uses TRBV27 and TRBJ2-5; 9 nucleotides align to TRBD2. Trimming cost V 6 bases and J 5 bases; bases outside gene matches: 13. The CDR3 is 16 residues long. Looked up from germline, CDR1 is MNHEY and CDR2 is SMNVEV (reference sequence). CDR3 coding DNA: TGTGCCAGCAGCCTCCTAGGGGCGGGGGGGCCGGAGACCCAGTACTTC. Protein product: CASSLLGAGGPETQYF.

As for this clonotype: A much bigger clone sits one base away, suggesting this may be a read error. The chain carries TRBV11-2 and TRBJ1-1; D possibly corresponds to TRBD1 (5 bases). The V gene's germline CDR1 is SGHAT and CDR2 FQNNGV. This CDR3 is 13 amino acids long. CDR3 region: CASSLTLDTESFF. The CDR3 DNA reads as TGTGCCAGCAGCTTAACCCTGGACACTGAATCTTTCTTT.

This clonotype was recorded a few times. J is TRBJ2-6 and V is TRBV5-1; 8 nucleotides match TRBD2. The germline V gene has CDR1 SGHRS and CDR2 YFSETQ. With V trimmed by 4 bases and J by 0 bases, 15 bases remained unmatched. The CDR3 sequence is 20 residues long. The CDR3 reads CASSKTSGGRAASGANVLTF. The DNA of the CDR3 is TGCGCCAGCAGCAAAACTTCGGGGGGGCGCGCGGCCTCTGGGGCCAACGTCCTGACTTTC.

There are many counts of this clonotype. The rearrangement links TRBV20-1 to TRBJ1-1; 10 positions match TRBD1. After removal of 5 bases from V and 6 bases from J, the junction contained 9 bases not matched to a gene. CDR1 DFQATT and CDR2 SNEGSKA come from the germline V gene (reference sequence). This CDR3 spans 14 amino acids. This CDR3 is CSAPPGTGVPEAFF. CDR3 DNA sequence: TGCAGTGCTCCCCCGGGGACAGGGGTCCCTGAAGCTTTCTTT.

The sample holds one count of this clonotype. Given a much more abundant clone one base away, this may be a read error. This chain connects TRBV29-1 to TRBJ1-5; 9 bases are a match to TRBD1. There are 12 residues in the CDR3. Germline CDR1 is SQVTM and CDR2 is ANQGSEA. CDR3: CSGGDRDQTQHF. The CDR3 DNA reads TGCAGCGGGGGGGACAGGGATCAGACCCAGCATTTT.

This clonotype was seen repeatedly, ten times or more. V gene TRBV12-3 or TRBV12-4 combines with J gene TRBJ2-3, with 10 nucleotides matching TRBD2. Trimming removed 1 base from V and 6 bases from J; junction bases left unmatched: 13. The CDR3 has 18 amino acids. The CDR3 protein is CASSLGVAGGDFSDTQYF. The CDR3 coding sequence is TGTGCCAGCAGTTTAGGGGTAGCGGGGGGAGATTTCAGCGATACGCAGTATTTT.

This clonotype was seen at least ten times. The chain combines TRBV5-1 with TRBJ2-5; either TRBD1 or TRBD2 may fit D (5 bases each). The V end was cut by 4 bases, the J end by 2 bases, with 12 bases between. The CDR3 has 14 amino acids. Per the germline V gene, CDR1 is SGHRS and CDR2 is YFSETQ. CDR3 amino acids: CASSPGRGQETQYF. Written as DNA, the CDR3 is TGCGCCAGCAGCCCGGGACGGGGACAAGAGACCCAGTACTTC.

The sample holds many counts of this clonotype. The rearrangement uses TRBV9 and TRBJ1-1; D unclear. From germline, CDR1 is SGDLS and CDR2 YYNGEE. The CDR3 runs 12 residues. V lost 3 bases and J 4 bases, leaving 7 bases between the germline ends. The chain's CDR3 is CASSAPTTEAFF. The CDR3 nucleotides are TGTGCCAGCAGCGCCCCAACCACTGAAGCTTTCTTT. The full variable domain, in which reference TRBV9 and TRBJ1-1 provide the parts outside the CDR3, is DSGVTQTPKHLITATGQRVTLRCSPRSGDLSVYWYQQSLDQGLQFLIQYYNGEERAKGNILERFSAQQFPDLHSELNLSSLELGDSALYFCASSAPTTEAFFGQGTRLTVV.

The chain has TRBV29-1 and TRBJ2-6, with D hard to call. The V and J ends lost 2 bases and 4 bases respectively, with 9 bases between them. The CDR3 runs 14 residues. Germline V gene lookup returns CDR1 SQVTM and CDR2 ANQGSEA. The CDR3: CSVESPPGANVLTF. The CDR3, as DNA: TGCAGCGTTGAATCCCCTCCGGGGGCCAACGTCCTGACTTTC.

This clonotype showed up many times. The chain recombines TRBV7-2 with TRBJ2-5, with TRBD2 matching 15 bases. The J segment lost 2 bases and the V segment lost 5 bases, leaving 9 bases of the junction unmatched. The V gene's germline CDR1 is SGHTA and CDR2 FQGNSA. The CDR3 spans 18 residues. The CDR3 region has the DNA TGTGCCAGCAGCGTTGGGACTAGCGGGGGGATCGGGCAAGAGACCCAGTACTTC. This gives the protein CASSVGTSGGIGQETQYF.

This clonotype was counted at least ten times. The chain carries TRBV5-6 and TRBJ2-5; TRBD1 might be the D (6 bases). V was pared by 5 bases and J by 5 bases, with 19 bases between. This CDR3 has 15 amino acids. Germline V lookup: CDR1 SGHDT, CDR2 YYEEEE. The DNA of the CDR3 is TGTGCCAGCAGTCTTCTCTGGGGGCTCAGGGAGACCCAGTACTTC. Amino acids: CASSLLWGLRETQYF.

This clonotype was observed a handful of times. The genes are TRBV5-1 and TRBJ2-3; TRBD1 matches at 8 bases. The CDR3 sequence is 14 residues long. The V gene end was trimmed by 3 bases and the J gene end by 6 bases; junction bases not matched to a gene: 6. The germline V gene encodes CDR1 SGHRS and CDR2 YFSETQ. The CDR3 DNA sequence: TGCGCCAGCAGCTCTCAGGGGGCTCGGGATACGCAGTATTTT. Translated, it gives CASSSQGARDTQYF.

The V gene is TRBV27, the J gene TRBJ2-3; 7 bases are shared with TRBD2. This CDR3 is 14 amino acids long. Germline trimming cut 3 bases from V and 3 bases from J; bases unmatched to any gene: 3. The V gene's germline CDR1 is MNHEY and CDR2 SMNVEV (reference sequence). CDR3 protein: CASSFRLATDTQYF. DNA of the CDR3: TGTGCCAGCAGTTTCCGACTAGCTACAGATACGCAGTATTTT.

This clonotype was counted many times. The junction shows a germline mismatch at one end, possibly a read error. The chain carries TRBV2 and TRBJ1-2, with D tentatively TRBD1 (6 bases). From germline, CDR1 is SNHLY and CDR2 FYNNEI. CDR3 length: 17 amino acids. Here the CDR3 reads CASSEAQGQRTKYGYTF. The CDR3 DNA reads TGTGCCAGCAGTGAAGCGCAAGGACAGCGAACTAAGTATGGCTACACCTTC. Together with reference TRBV2 and TRBJ1-2, the CDR3 gives the full variable domain: EPEVTQTPSHQVTQMGQEVILRCVPISNHLYFYWYRQILGQKVEFLVSFYNNEISEKSEIFDDQFSVERPDGSNFTLKIRSTKLEDSAMYFCASSEAQGQRTKYGYTFGSGTRLTVV.

The V and J genes are TRBV27 and TRBJ2-6; D is perhaps TRBD1 (5 bases). V lost 1 base and J 0 bases, leaving 13 bases between the germline ends. The CDR3 has 18 amino acids. CDR1 is MNHEY and CDR2 is SMNVEV in the germline V gene (reference sequence). The CDR3 DNA reads as TGTGCCAGCAGTTTATATCCAGGGCAAAACTCTGGGGCCAACGTCCTGACTTTC. Residues: CASSLYPGQNSGANVLTF.

V and J are TRBV7-8 and TRBJ1-1; the D is unclear. Germline-derived CDR1 and CDR2 are SGHVS and FQNEAQ. The length of the CDR3 is 13 residues. The V gene lost 5 bases and the J gene lost 1 base, with 8 bases spanning the gap. For the CDR3, the DNA is TGTGCCAGCAGCATCGGAAGGAACACTGAAGCTTTCTTT. Translating it yields CASSIGRNTEAFF.

The chain joins TRBV5-1 to TRBJ2-1; D remains ambiguous. Trimming removed 0 bases from V and 5 bases from J, with 15 bases in between. Germline V lookup: CDR1 SGHRS, CDR2 YFSETQ. The CDR3 has 16 amino acids. CDR3 residues: CASSLAVSGSDNEQFF. DNA for the CDR3: TGCGCCAGCAGCTTGGCCGTTTCAGGTTCGGACAATGAGCAGTTCTTC.

This clonotype was counted ten times or more. The genes are TRBV27 and TRBJ2-3; tentative D call: TRBD2 (5 bases). V lost 5 bases and J lost 4, with 16 bases in between. The germline gives CDR1 MNHEY, CDR2 SMNVEV (reference sequence). There are 15 residues in the CDR3. CDR3 region: CASSLGLPGADTQYF. The CDR3 region has the DNA TGTGCCAGCAGTCTCGGACTCCCTGGAGCAGATACGCAGTATTTT.

The genes are TRBV7-9 and TRBJ2-1, with 12 bases that match TRBD2. The J segment lost 9 bases and the V segment lost 1 base, leaving 7 bases of the junction unmatched. The CDR3 runs to 16 residues. Germline V gives CDR1 SEHNR, CDR2 FQNEAQ (reference sequence). The CDR3 spells CASSLVGLAGGPEQFF. In DNA form, the CDR3 reads TGTGCCAGCAGCTTAGTGGGGCTAGCGGGGGGGCCTGAGCAGTTCTTC. Looking up the rest from reference TRBV7-9 and TRBJ2-1 gives the full variable domain: DTGVSQNPRHKITKRGQNVTFRCDPISEHNRLYWYRQTLGQGPEFLTYFQNEAQLEKSRLLSDRFSAERPKGSFSTLEIQRTEQGDSAMYLCASSLVGLAGGPEQFFGPGTRLTVL.

This clonotype was detected a few times. The J gene is TRBJ1-2, the V gene TRBV7-2; 7 bases agree with TRBD1. Germline CDR1 and CDR2: SGHTA and FQGNSA. CDR3 length equals 15 residues. V was clipped by 3 bases and J by 2 bases; unmatched bases: 6. In DNA form, the CDR3 reads TGTGCCAGCAGCTTCCGACAGGGAGCGAACTATGGCTACACCTTC. This encodes CASSFRQGANYGYTF.

This clonotype came up many times. The genes are TRBV12-3 or TRBV12-4 and TRBJ2-7, with D possibly matching TRBD1 (5 bases). The CDR3 totals 12 residues. The V gene lost 3 bases and the J gene lost 3 bases, with 6 bases spanning the gap. CDR3 sequence (DNA): TGTGCCAGCAGTTTTCAGGGCTACGAGCAGTACTTC. Encoded protein: CASSFQGYEQYF.